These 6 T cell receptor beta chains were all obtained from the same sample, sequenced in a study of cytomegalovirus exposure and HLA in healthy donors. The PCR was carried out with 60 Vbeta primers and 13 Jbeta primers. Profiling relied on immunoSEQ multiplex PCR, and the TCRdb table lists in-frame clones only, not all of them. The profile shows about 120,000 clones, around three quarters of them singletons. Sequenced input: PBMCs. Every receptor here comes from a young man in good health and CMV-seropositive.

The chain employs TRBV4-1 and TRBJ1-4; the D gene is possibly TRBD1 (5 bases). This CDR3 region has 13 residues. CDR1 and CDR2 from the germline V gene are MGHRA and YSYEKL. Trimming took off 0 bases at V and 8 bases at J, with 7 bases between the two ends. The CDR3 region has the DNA TGCGCCAGCAGCCAAGAACGGGGGGAAAAACTGTTTTTT. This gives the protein CASSQERGEKLFF.

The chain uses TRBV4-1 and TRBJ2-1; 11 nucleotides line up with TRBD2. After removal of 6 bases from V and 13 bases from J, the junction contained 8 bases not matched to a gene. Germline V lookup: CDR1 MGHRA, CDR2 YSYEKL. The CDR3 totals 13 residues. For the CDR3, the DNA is TGCGCCAGCAGAGCGCCGGGACTAGCGGAACAGTTCTTC. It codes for CASRAPGLAEQFF.

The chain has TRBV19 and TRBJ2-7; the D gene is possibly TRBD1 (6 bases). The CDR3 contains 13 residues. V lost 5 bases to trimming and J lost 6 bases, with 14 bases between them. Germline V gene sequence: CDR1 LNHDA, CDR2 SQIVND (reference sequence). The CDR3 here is CASSPQTGSEQYF. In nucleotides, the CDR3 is TGTGCCAGTAGTCCCCAGACAGGCTCCGAGCAGTACTTC.

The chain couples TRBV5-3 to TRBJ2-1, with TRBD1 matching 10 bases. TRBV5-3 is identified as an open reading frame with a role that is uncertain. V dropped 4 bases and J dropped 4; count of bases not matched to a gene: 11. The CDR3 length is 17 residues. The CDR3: CARSTHPDRGLYNEQFF. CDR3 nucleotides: TGTGCCAGAAGCACGCACCCCGACAGGGGGCTATACAATGAGCAGTTCTTC.

The CDR3 sequence: CASSQAQGSYEQYF. CDR3 coding DNA: TGCGCCAGCAGCCAAGCACAGGGTTCCTACGAGCAGTACTTC. V gene TRBV4-1 combines with J gene TRBJ2-7, with D possibly being TRBD1 (6 bases). The germline V gene encodes CDR1 MGHRA and CDR2 YSYEKL. The ends were cut back, 1 base at V and 1 base at J, with 8 bases in the middle. The CDR3 runs to 14 residues.

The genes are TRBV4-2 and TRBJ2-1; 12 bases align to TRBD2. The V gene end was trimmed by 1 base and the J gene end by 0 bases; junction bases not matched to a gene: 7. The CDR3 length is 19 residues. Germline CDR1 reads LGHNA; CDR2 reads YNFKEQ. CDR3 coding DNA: TGTGCCAGCAGCCAAGGGGGGACTAGCGGGTACGACTCCTACAATGAGCAGTTCTTC. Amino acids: CASSQGGTSGYDSYNEQFF.